Below, 9 T cell receptor beta chains from the same sample are listed, as sequenced in a study of beta chain features in type 1 diabetes. The entirety of the isolated RNA underwent reverse transcription, so expressed TCRB transcripts were sequenced. TCRdb's table, derived via immunoSEQ multiplex PCR, lists solely in-frame clones and lacks some. The sample consists of just over 600,000 clones, roughly 16% of them appearing once. The specimen sequenced was naive CD4+ T cells from blood. The receptors originated from a man aged 18 to 35 in good health.

A few counts support this clone. This chain joins TRBV7-9 and TRBJ1-3; TRBD1 might be the D (5 bases). The CDR3 covers 15 residues. V was trimmed by 5 bases and J by 0 bases, leaving 11 bases between them. CDR1 is SEHNR, CDR2 FQNEAQ, per germline (reference sequence). As DNA, the CDR3 is TGTGCCAGCAGCGAACAGGTGTACTCTGGAAACACCATATATTTT. This sequence encodes CASSEQVYSGNTIYF.

This clone was seen a handful of times. Other nucleotide sequences from this sample produce the same CDR3. The CDR3 region has the DNA TGTGCCAGCAGCCCGTATTACGAGCAGTACTTC. Translating it yields CASSPYYEQYF. The gene calls are TRBV11-2 and TRBJ2-7; D not certain. Germline CDR1 reads SGHAT; CDR2 reads FQNNGV. The CDR3 is made up of 11 amino acids. V lost 5 bases and J lost 4, with 6 bases in between.

This clone was seen more than once but under ten times. The rearrangement joins TRBV27 to TRBJ2-1, with D maybe TRBD1 (5 bases). The germline V and J ends were trimmed by 3 bases and 5 bases, with 11 bases remaining between them. Germline V lookup: CDR1 MNHEY, CDR2 SMNVEV (reference sequence). The CDR3 loop spans 14 amino acids. The chain's CDR3 is CASSFGAINNEQFF. The CDR3 DNA follows: TGTGCCAGCAGTTTTGGGGCAATAAACAATGAGCAGTTCTTC.

This chain uses TRBV6-4 with TRBJ2-1; D call uncertain. The CDR3 is made up of 13 amino acids. Per germline, CDR1 MRHNA and CDR2 SNTAGT. Trimming pared 0 bases from V and 13 bases from J, leaving 13 bases between. The CDR3 DNA sequence: TGTGCCAGCAGTGACTCATACGAGACACTTCAGTTCTTC. Amino acid sequence: CASSDSYETLQFF.

The chain joins TRBV5-1 to TRBJ2-5; possibly TRBD1 for D (5 bases). Per germline, CDR1 SGHRS and CDR2 YFSETQ. This CDR3 has 13 residues. Trimming removed 1 base at V and 5 bases at J, with 9 bases between. CDR3 DNA sequence: TGCGCCAGCAGCTTGCAGGGTCGGGAGACCCAGTACTTC. It specifies CASSLQGRETQYF.

V usage is TRBV5-5 and J usage is TRBJ1-2; D uncertain. The germline V and J ends were trimmed by 0 bases and 4 bases, with 10 bases remaining between them. Germline assignment: CDR1 SGHKS and CDR2 YYEKEE (reference sequence). CDR3 size: 14 residues. The CDR3 nucleotides are TGTGCCAGCAGCTTGGAGTCGATGGTCTATGGCTACACCTTC. Translated: CASSLESMVYGYTF.

This clone came up a few times. This chain connects TRBV14 to TRBJ2-7; D remains unclear. V was pared by 0 bases and J by 3 bases, with 6 bases between. The germline gives CDR1 SGHDN, CDR2 FVKESK. This CDR3 region has 13 residues. The DNA of the CDR3 is TGTGCCAGCAGCCAAGATTGGGTCTACGAGCAGTACTTC. Translated, it gives CASSQDWVYEQYF.

This clone was seen at least ten times. This chain uses TRBV10-3 with TRBJ2-7; TRBD1 or TRBD2 may be the D gene (5 bases each). Trimming left V 5 bases short and J 3 bases short, with 11 bases between. Germline CDR1 reads ENHRY; CDR2 reads SYGVKD. This CDR3 spans 13 amino acids. The CDR3 loop reads CAISPGTNYEQYF. CDR3 nucleotide sequence: TGTGCCATCAGTCCCGGGACCAACTACGAGCAGTACTTC.

This clone was detected a few times. Other nucleotide sequences in the sample specify the same CDR3. V and J are TRBV18 and TRBJ2-3; D is unresolved. Germline CDR1 reads KGHSH; CDR2 reads LQKENI. Trimming cost V 2 bases and J 0 bases, with 6 bases left between them. The CDR3 consists of 14 residues. The CDR3 coding sequence is TGTGCCAGCTCACCATCCCGTAGCACAGATACGCAGTATTTT. Translation: CASSPSRSTDTQYF.